This T cell receptor beta chain was recovered during a study of blood T cell repertoires in COVID-19. Whole-study context: Material from acute and convalescent COVID-19 was sourced from the United States, Italy and Spain.

The CDR3 consists of 15 residues. Trimming cost V 4 bases and J 7 bases; bases outside gene matches: 10. CDR1 is DFQATT and CDR2 is SNEGSKA in the germline V gene (reference sequence). In the authors' methods: Estimation of nucleated cell counts was performed using reference gene primer amplification. Sequenced by immunoSEQ multiplex PCR; TCRdb stores in-frame clones only, minus some. V and J calls and clone size are given by that table; D and trimming were obtained from the DNA. Of some 380,000 clones in the sample, around 90% were seen once. The cohort comprised adults aged roughly 18 to 100 years residing in about 25 US areas. Researchers sorted participants into cohorts using their self-reported clinical history.

The sample was PBMCs or T cells enriched from blood (not recorded which). This sequence joins TRBV20-1 and TRBJ1-4, with 9 bases that match TRBD1. This receptor was identified in a woman aged 35 to 49 with acute COVID-19. For the CDR3, the DNA is TGCAGTGCTACTGAAATCGGGACAGGGCGTGAAAAACTGTTTTTT. Its translation is CSATEIGTGREKLFF.